The next 13 T cell receptor beta chains were all read from a single sample in a study of T-cell reconstitution after alpha-beta-depleted transplantation in children. Unique molecular identifiers were incorporated during preparation of the TCRbeta library. TCRdb analysed the PCR reads with MiXCR anew, one entry per CDR3 protein. This table has a few hundred thousand distinct CDR3 sequences, approximately 30% appearing once. Sequenced material: PBMCs, taken before TCRalphabeta/CD19-depleted stem cell transplant. The receptors stem from a boy in the first two years of life with Wiskott-Aldrich syndrome, due to receive a stem cell transplant.

The CDR3 bases are TGTGCCAGCAGCCAAGTGGGGGCCCGATCGCCTGGGGCCAACGTCCTGACTTTC. This codes for CASSQVGARSPGANVLTF. This chain joins TRBV4-2 and TRBJ2-6; a possible D gene is TRBD1 (6 bases). CDR1 and CDR2 from the germline V gene are LGHNA and YNFKEQ. The CDR3 sequence is 18 residues long. Trimming left V 1 base short and J 2 bases short, with 15 bases between.

The chain has TRBV28 and TRBJ2-3; D is undetermined. In germline, CDR1 is MDHEN, CDR2 SYDVKM. This CDR3 is 13 amino acids long. V was pared by 4 bases and J by 2 bases, with 7 bases between. The CDR3 sequence is CASSSINTDTQYF. For the CDR3, the DNA is TGTGCCAGCAGTTCGATTAACACAGATACGCAGTATTTT.

V gene TRBV5-1 combines with J gene TRBJ2-5; D is ambiguous. This CDR3 is 14 amino acids long. Trimming stripped 0 bases from V and 4 bases from J, with 10 bases between. CDR1 SGHRS and CDR2 YFSETQ come from the germline V gene. The CDR3 region is CASSLVSLRETQYF. For the CDR3, the DNA is TGCGCCAGCAGCTTGGTTTCCCTGAGAGAGACCCAGTACTTC.

A few counts support this clonotype. The V and J genes are TRBV3-1 and TRBJ1-3; D is unresolved. In germline, CDR1 is LGHDT, CDR2 YNNKEL (reference sequence). This CDR3 contains 15 residues. Trimming pared 1 base from V and 1 base from J, leaving 8 bases between. CDR3 sequence: CASSQVSLSGNTIYF. The CDR3 DNA follows: TGTGCCAGCAGCCAAGTCTCTCTGTCTGGAAACACCATATATTTT.

The CDR3 sequence is CASSARGTPRETQYF. CDR3 nucleotide sequence: TGTGCCAGCAGCGCAAGGGGGACTCCCCGAGAGACCCAGTACTTC. This chain joins TRBV7-2 and TRBJ2-5, with D perhaps TRBD1 or TRBD2 (6 bases each). This CDR3 is 15 amino acids long. Trimming removed 5 bases at V and 4 bases at J, with 17 bases between. Germline V gene lookup returns CDR1 SGHTA and CDR2 FQGNSA.

This clonotype was detected once. This CDR3 is CASSPYPRGDTYEQYF. The CDR3 DNA sequence: TGCGCCAGCAGCCCATATCCTCGCGGGGACACCTACGAGCAGTACTTC. The chain combines TRBV4-1 with TRBJ2-7; either TRBD1 or TRBD2 may fit D (6 bases each). The V gene lost 4 bases and the J gene lost 2 bases, with 18 bases spanning the gap. From germline, CDR1 is MGHRA and CDR2 YSYEKL. The CDR3 runs 16 residues.

This rearrangement joins TRBV6-1 to TRBJ2-1; no definite D call. In germline, CDR1 is MNHNS, CDR2 SASEGT. The CDR3 runs to 12 residues. With 4 bases removed from V and 8 bases from J, the gap between germline ends came to 9 bases. The DNA for the CDR3 is TGTGCCAGCAGTGCCGGGTGGGATGAGCAGTTCTTC. Translated, it gives CASSAGWDEQFF.

The chain recombines TRBV4-2 with TRBJ1-1; D may be TRBD1 (6 bases). Germline CDR1 is LGHNA and CDR2 is YNFKEQ. The CDR3 contains 15 residues. The ends were cut back, 4 bases at V and 3 bases at J, with 15 bases in the middle. For the CDR3, the DNA is TGTGCCAGCAGCCCAGATGCAGGGGCAGACACTGAAGCTTTCTTT. Translating gives CASSPDAGADTEAFF.

This clonotype has only a few counts. This rearrangement joins TRBV7-9 to TRBJ2-2; D is ambiguous. Trimming cost V 5 bases and J 1 base, with 14 bases left between them. The germline V gene has CDR1 SEHNR and CDR2 FQNEAQ (reference sequence). This CDR3 is built from 16 residues. The CDR3 nucleotides are TGTGCCAGCAGCCCCGCCTACCGCGGGAACACCGGGGAGCTGTTTTTT. This codes for CASSPAYRGNTGELFF.

A note on this clonotype: The junction and the germline gene differ at one end; a read error may be behind it. Written as DNA, the CDR3 is TGCGCCATCAGCATGGACAGGGGGTTCATTGGGAACACTGAAGCTTTCTTT. Its protein product is CAISMDRGFIGNTEAFF. The gene calls are TRBV5-1 and TRBJ1-1; 10 bases agree with TRBD1. Per the germline V gene, CDR1 is SGHRS and CDR2 is YFSETQ. The CDR3 has 17 amino acids. The full variable domain, completed using reference TRBV5-1 and TRBJ1-1, is KAGVTQTPRYLIKTRGQQVTLSCSPISGHRSVSWYQQTPGQGLQFLFEYFSETQRNKGNFPGRFSGRQFSNSRSEMNVSTLELGDSALYLCAISMDRGFIGNTEAFFGQGTRLTVV.

This clonotype was observed a handful of times. This chain uses TRBV20-1 with TRBJ2-1; no clear D. Trimming took off 0 bases at V and 0 bases at J, with 18 bases between the two ends. The CDR3 extends over 18 amino acids. Germline V gene sequence: CDR1 DFQATT, CDR2 SNEGSKA (reference sequence). Here the CDR3 DNA reads TGCAGTGCTAGAGATTCTCTTAGCCGGGTTAGCTCCTACAATGAGCAGTTCTTC. Protein product: CSARDSLSRVSSYNEQFF.

This clonotype was observed a handful of times. J is TRBJ2-1 and V is TRBV12-3 or TRBV12-4; no clear D gene. Trimming left V 4 bases short and J 12 bases short, with 19 bases between. The CDR3 extends over 14 amino acids. In DNA, the CDR3 is TGTGCCAGCAGTTCTCGAGACCCCAGATTAGGGCAGTTCTTC. Translating gives CASSSRDPRLGQFF.

The chain combines TRBV10-1 with TRBJ1-5; a possible D gene is TRBD1 (5 bases). Trimming removed 6 bases from V and 6 bases from J, with 15 bases in between. The CDR3 extends over 14 amino acids. CDR1 and CDR2 (germline): WNHNN, SYGVQD (reference sequence). In DNA form, the CDR3 reads TGCGCCAGCAGGGGGACGACGGGTGCTCAGCCCCAGCATTTT. This translates into CASRGTTGAQPQHF.